Following are 12 T cell receptor beta chains from one sample sequenced in a study of early T cells in non-severe SARS-CoV-2 infection. TCRdb re-called the 5' RACE reads with MiXCR, one entry per CDR3 protein. Seen here are tens of thousands of distinct CDR3 sequences, less than 5.5% observed once, and the top ten hold around 4.9%. The sequenced sample was whole blood. These receptor sequences come from an adult who was a healthcare worker with PCR-confirmed SARS-CoV-2 infection or an uninfected control (not recorded which).

Many counts were recorded for this clonotype. V is TRBV5-5 and J is TRBJ2-3; 9 bases match TRBD2. The germline V gene has CDR1 SGHKS and CDR2 YYEKEE (reference sequence). V trimming: 2 bases; J trimming: 4 bases; junction bases outside the gene matches: 8. The CDR3 length is 16 residues. The CDR3 here is CASSFEGSGRADTQYF. The CDR3 DNA follows: TGTGCCAGCAGCTTCGAAGGTAGCGGGAGAGCAGATACGCAGTATTTT.

A few counts support this clonotype. The V and J genes are TRBV30 and TRBJ1-3; D is perhaps TRBD1 (5 bases). V was shortened by 1 base and J by 6 bases, with 13 bases between the two germline ends. The germline CDR1 and CDR2 sequences are GTSNPN and SVGIG (reference sequence). The CDR3 spans 14 residues. The CDR3 bases are TGTGCCTGGAGTGATGGGGCAGAGGCAAACACCATATATTTT. It translates to CAWSDGAEANTIYF.

This clonotype came up a few times. The V gene is TRBV29-1, the J gene TRBJ1-6; TRBD1 aligns across 8 bases. From germline, CDR1 is SQVTM and CDR2 ANQGSEA. This CDR3 region has 14 residues. V lost 5 bases and J lost 8; bases outside the gene matches: 8. In DNA, the CDR3 is TGCAGCGTTCGCGGGACAGGAAAACATTCACCCCTCCACTTT. Amino acid sequence: CSVRGTGKHSPLHF.

This clonotype has more than one count but fewer than ten. The chain recombines TRBV5-1 with TRBJ2-1; the D is unclear. The CDR3 extends over 16 amino acids. Trimming took 1 base from V and 7 from J, leaving 18 bases between them. Germline V gene data show CDR1 as SGHRS and CDR2 as YFSETQ. For the CDR3, the DNA is TGCGCCAGCAGCTTGCGTGGGCTCCCGGAATCGAATGAGCAGTTCTTC. Its protein is CASSLRGLPESNEQFF. The full variable domain, its missing parts supplied by reference TRBV5-1 and TRBJ2-1, is KAGVTQTPRYLIKTRGQQVTLSCSPISGHRSVSWYQQTPGQGLQFLFEYFSETQRNKGNFPGRFSGRQFSNSRSEMNVSTLELGDSALYLCASSLRGLPESNEQFFGPGTRLTVL.

This clonotype came up a few times. The chain combines TRBV28 with TRBJ2-7; 7 nucleotides match TRBD1. Trimming took 5 bases from V and 1 from J; bases not matched to a gene: 11. CDR3 length: 16 residues. Germline V gene data show CDR1 as MDHEN and CDR2 as SYDVKM. CDR3 residues: CASSARTGVDSYEQYF. CDR3 nucleotides: TGTGCCAGCAGTGCCCGTACAGGGGTGGATTCCTACGAGCAGTACTTC.

This clonotype was counted ten times or more. The J gene is TRBJ1-1, the V gene TRBV11-2; D unclear. V lost 3 bases and J 5 bases, leaving 4 bases between the germline ends. This CDR3 is 11 amino acids long. Germline-derived CDR1 and CDR2 are SGHAT and FQNNGV. The CDR3 loop reads CASSFGTEAFF. The CDR3 DNA follows: TGTGCCAGCAGCTTTGGGACTGAAGCTTTCTTT.

This clonotype was seen at least ten times. The chain carries TRBV28 and TRBJ1-1; tentatively, D is TRBD1 (5 bases). Between the trimmed V and J ends, which lost 7 bases and 7 bases, there was a span of 19 bases. Looked up from germline, CDR1 is MDHEN and CDR2 is SYDVKM. The CDR3 has 14 amino acids. This CDR3 is CASKNPGPSYEAFF. The DNA of the CDR3 is TGTGCCAGCAAAAACCCGGGACCGAGTTATGAAGCTTTCTTT.

This clonotype has ten or more counts. This sequence joins TRBV10-3 and TRBJ1-3; 9 bases are a match to TRBD1. J lost 3 bases, V lost 4 bases, and 1 base had no gene match. CDR1 is ENHRY and CDR2 is SYGVKD in the germline V gene. This CDR3 contains 14 residues. The CDR3 coding sequence is TGTGCCATCAGTGGGGGACAGGGTGGAAACACCATATATTTT. The encoded protein is CAISGGQGGNTIYF.

This clonotype was recorded many times. V usage is TRBV20-1 and J usage is TRBJ1-3, with a tentative D call TRBD1 (6 bases). This CDR3 region has 15 residues. From germline, CDR1 is DFQATT and CDR2 SNEGSKA (reference sequence). V lost 1 base, J lost 2 bases, and 12 bases lay in between. The CDR3 loop is CSARVRRGAGNTIYF. CDR3 coding DNA: TGCAGTGCTAGAGTCCGCAGGGGAGCTGGAAACACCATATATTTT.

In its sample, this clonotype was seen many times. The chain links TRBV5-1 to TRBJ2-3; no clear D. The CDR3 extends over 15 amino acids. CDR1 is SGHRS, CDR2 YFSETQ, per germline. V was pared by 1 base and J by 4 bases, with 13 bases between. The CDR3 spells CASSLRWPSADTQYF. The CDR3 bases are TGCGCCAGCAGCTTGAGGTGGCCCAGCGCAGATACGCAGTATTTT.

This clonotype was counted ten times or more. V is TRBV29-1 and J is TRBJ2-5; D not resolved. The germline V and J ends were trimmed by 4 bases and 1 base, with 7 bases remaining between them. Germline CDR1 reads SQVTM; CDR2 reads ANQGSEA. CDR3 length: 12 amino acids. CDR3 sequence reads: CSVVRTQETQYF. CDR3 bases: TGCAGCGTTGTAAGGACCCAAGAGACCCAGTACTTC.

This clonotype was seen repeatedly, ten times or more. V and J are TRBV20-1 and TRBJ2-7; TRBD2 aligns across 13 bases. CDR3 length equals 18 residues. Trimming at V came to 0 bases and at J to 1 base, leaving 9 bases not matched to a gene. CDR1 and CDR2 (germline): DFQATT, SNEGSKA (reference sequence). CDR3 coding DNA: TGCAGTGCTAGAGATCAGAGACTAGCGGGAGGAGGGTCCTACGAGCAGTACTTC. It translates to CSARDQRLAGGGSYEQYF.